This entry features one TCR beta chain sequence. The data are from a study of T cell changes during pregnancy in multiple sclerosis. Losses at the gene ends were 5 bases for V and 5 bases for J; bases not matched to a gene: 8. Germline values: CDR1 SGHTA, CDR2 FQGNSA. The CDR3 has 14 amino acids. Here immunoSEQ multiplex PCR was the method, and the copy in TCRdb shows in-frame clones only, minus some. Of fewer than 55,000 clones listed, over 90% were seen once; the top ten hold less than 0.6%. The clonotype originates from a female donor with multiple sclerosis, enrolled in a pregnancy study. V is TRBV7-2 and J is TRBJ2-5; 7 bases align to TRBD1. Source: CD4+ T cells from peripheral blood mononuclear cells, taken in the third trimester of pregnancy. CDR3: CASSLDRRVETQYF. The CDR3 bases are TGTGCCAGCAGCCTGGACAGGCGCGTCGAGACCCAGTACTTC.